This entry is about one T cell receptor beta chain. Its specificity is unknown. Germline-derived CDR1 and CDR2 are LGHNA and YNFKEQ. This CDR3 contains 15 residues. These data belong to a study of CXCR3-negative and CXCR3-positive naive CD8 T cells. Regarding the study as a whole: Diversity ran similarly high across both naive subsets but far lower in memory CD8+ cells. Whereas memory cells differed, naive CXCR3-negative and CXCR3-positive cells shared similar TRBV-TRBJ usage. Surface CD5 was comparable between naive subsets; TCR strength was inferred from TRB CDR3 properties. Fresh PBMCs went into most assays, and CXCR3 expression partly declined after cryopreservation.

The method, 5' RACE with UMI labels, was used to prepare the TRB cDNA libraries. From the 5' RACE reads, TCRdb lists one entry per CDR3 protein and no DNA. The sample has over 55,000 distinct CDR3 sequences. The chain employs TRBV4-2 and TRBJ2-1; TCRdb names TRBD1, which stays unverified in the absence of DNA. The sequenced sample consisted of memory CD8+ T cells from blood. This receptor was identified in a human donor in good health. Some clones in this sample may be carry-over from other donors' samples. CDR3 region: CASSHSRGAYDEQFF.